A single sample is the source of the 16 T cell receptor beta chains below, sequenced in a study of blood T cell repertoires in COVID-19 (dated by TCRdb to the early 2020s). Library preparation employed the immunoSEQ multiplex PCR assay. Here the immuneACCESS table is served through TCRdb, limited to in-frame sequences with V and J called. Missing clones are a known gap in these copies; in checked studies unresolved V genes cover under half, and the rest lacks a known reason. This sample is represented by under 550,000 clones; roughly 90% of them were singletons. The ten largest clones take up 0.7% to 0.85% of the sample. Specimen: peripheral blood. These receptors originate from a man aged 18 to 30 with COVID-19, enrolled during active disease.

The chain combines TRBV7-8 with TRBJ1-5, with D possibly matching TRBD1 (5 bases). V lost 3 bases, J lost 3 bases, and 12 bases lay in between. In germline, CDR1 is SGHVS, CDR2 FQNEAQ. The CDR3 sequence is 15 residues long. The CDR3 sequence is CASSFGGTFNQPQHF. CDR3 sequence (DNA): TGTGCCAGCAGCTTCGGGGGGACCTTCAATCAGCCCCAGCATTTT.

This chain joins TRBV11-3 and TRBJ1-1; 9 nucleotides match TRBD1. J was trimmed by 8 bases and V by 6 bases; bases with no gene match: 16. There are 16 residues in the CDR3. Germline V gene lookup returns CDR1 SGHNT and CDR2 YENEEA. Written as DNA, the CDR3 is TGTGCCAGCAGTCTTGGAACCGGGACAGGGAGCGGAGAAGCTTTCTTT. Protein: CASSLGTGTGSGEAFF. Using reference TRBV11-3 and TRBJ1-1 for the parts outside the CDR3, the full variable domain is EAGVVQSPRYKIIEKKQPVAFWCNPISGHNTLYWYLQNLGQGPELLIRYENEEAVDDSQLPKDRFSAERLKGVDSTLKIQPAELGDSAVYLCASSLGTGTGSGEAFFGQGTRLTVV.

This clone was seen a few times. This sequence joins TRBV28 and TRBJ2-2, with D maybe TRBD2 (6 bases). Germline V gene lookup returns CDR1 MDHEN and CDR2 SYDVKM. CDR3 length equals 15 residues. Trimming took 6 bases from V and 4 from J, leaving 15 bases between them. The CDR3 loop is CASSRLARGTGELFF. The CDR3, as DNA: TGTGCCAGCAGCCGTCTAGCGAGGGGCACCGGGGAGCTGTTTTTT.

The CDR3 DNA reads TGTGCCAGCAGCCGCCGGACTAGCGGATACGAGCAGTACTTC. It is translated as CASSRRTSGYEQYF. The chain employs TRBV5-8 and TRBJ2-7; 10 bases align to TRBD2. The CDR3 length is 14 residues. Losses at the gene ends were 4 bases for V and 4 bases for J; bases not matched to a gene: 5. In germline, CDR1 is SGHTS, CDR2 YDEGEE.

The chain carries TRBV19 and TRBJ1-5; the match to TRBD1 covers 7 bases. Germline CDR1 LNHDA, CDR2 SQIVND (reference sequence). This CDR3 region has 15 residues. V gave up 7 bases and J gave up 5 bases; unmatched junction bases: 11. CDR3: CASTPGQHSHQPQHF. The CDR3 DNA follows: TGTGCCAGTACCCCGGGACAGCACAGCCATCAGCCCCAGCATTTT.

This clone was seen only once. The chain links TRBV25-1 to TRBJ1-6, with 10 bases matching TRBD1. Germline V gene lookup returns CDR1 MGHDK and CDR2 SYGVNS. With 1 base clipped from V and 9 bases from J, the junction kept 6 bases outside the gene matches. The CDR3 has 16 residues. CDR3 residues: CASSESDRGTGSPLHF. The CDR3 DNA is TGTGCCAGCAGTGAATCGGACAGGGGGACGGGTTCACCCCTCCACTTT.

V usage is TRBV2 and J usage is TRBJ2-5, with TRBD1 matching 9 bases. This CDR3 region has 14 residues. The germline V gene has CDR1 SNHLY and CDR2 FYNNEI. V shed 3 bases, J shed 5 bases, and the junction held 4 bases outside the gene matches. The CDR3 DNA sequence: TGTGCCAGCAGTGAGGGACAGGGAGGGGAGACCCAGTACTTC. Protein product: CASSEGQGGETQYF.

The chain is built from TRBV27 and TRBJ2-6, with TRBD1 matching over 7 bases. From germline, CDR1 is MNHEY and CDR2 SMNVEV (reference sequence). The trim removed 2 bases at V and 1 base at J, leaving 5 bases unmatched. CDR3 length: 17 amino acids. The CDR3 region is CASSLLTGPSGANVLTF. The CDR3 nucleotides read TGTGCCAGCAGTTTACTGACAGGGCCGTCTGGGGCCAACGTCCTGACTTTC.

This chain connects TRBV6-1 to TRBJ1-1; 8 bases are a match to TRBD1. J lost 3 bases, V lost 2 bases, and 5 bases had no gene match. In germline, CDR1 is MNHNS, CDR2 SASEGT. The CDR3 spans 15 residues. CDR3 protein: CASSEQGAGDTEAFF. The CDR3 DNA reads TGTGCCAGCAGTGAACAGGGGGCTGGGGACACTGAAGCTTTCTTT.

CDR3 region: CASSYSTSGRSNEQFF. DNA of the CDR3: TGTGCCAGCAGTTACTCCACTAGCGGGAGAAGCAATGAGCAGTTCTTC. The chain carries TRBV6-5 and TRBJ2-1; 11 bases are a match to TRBD2. The length of the CDR3 is 16 residues. V gave up 0 bases and J gave up 6 bases; unmatched junction bases: 4. Per the germline V gene, CDR1 is MNHEY and CDR2 is SVGAGI.

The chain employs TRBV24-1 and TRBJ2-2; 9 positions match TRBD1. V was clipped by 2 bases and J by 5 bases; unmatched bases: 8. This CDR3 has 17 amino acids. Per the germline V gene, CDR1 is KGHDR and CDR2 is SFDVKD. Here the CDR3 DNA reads TGTGCCACCAGTGATTCCTACCGGGACAGGGATACCGGGGAGCTGTTTTTT. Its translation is CATSDSYRDRDTGELFF.

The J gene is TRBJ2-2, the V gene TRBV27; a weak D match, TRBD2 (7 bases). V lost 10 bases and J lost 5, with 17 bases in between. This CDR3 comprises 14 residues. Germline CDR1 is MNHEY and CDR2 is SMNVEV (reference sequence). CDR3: CATAGATVTGELFF. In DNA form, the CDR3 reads TGTGCCACCGCGGGGGCGACAGTGACCGGGGAGCTGTTTTTT.

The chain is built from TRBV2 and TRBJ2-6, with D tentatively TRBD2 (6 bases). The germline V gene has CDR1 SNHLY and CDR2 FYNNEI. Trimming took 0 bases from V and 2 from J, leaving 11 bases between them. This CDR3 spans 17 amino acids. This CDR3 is CASSEALGGAGANVLTF. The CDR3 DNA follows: TGTGCCAGCAGTGAAGCGCTCGGGGGAGCTGGGGCCAACGTCCTGACTTTC.

The CDR3 loop reads CASGGFDTQYF. In DNA form, the CDR3 reads TGTGCCAGCGGGGGGTTTGATACGCAGTATTTT. J is TRBJ2-3 and V is TRBV3-1 (or the pseudogene TRBV3-2); D possibly corresponds to TRBD2 (6 bases). Between the trimmed V and J ends, which lost 8 bases and 6 bases, there was a span of 9 bases. Germline CDR1 reads LGHDT; CDR2 reads YNNKEL (reference sequence). The CDR3 sequence is 11 residues long.

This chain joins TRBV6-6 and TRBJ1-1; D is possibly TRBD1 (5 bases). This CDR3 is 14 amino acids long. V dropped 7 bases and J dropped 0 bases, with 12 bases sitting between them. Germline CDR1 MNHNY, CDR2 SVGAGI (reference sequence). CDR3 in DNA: TGTGCCAGCATCGACAGCAACATGAACACTGAAGCTTTCTTT. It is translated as CASIDSNMNTEAFF.

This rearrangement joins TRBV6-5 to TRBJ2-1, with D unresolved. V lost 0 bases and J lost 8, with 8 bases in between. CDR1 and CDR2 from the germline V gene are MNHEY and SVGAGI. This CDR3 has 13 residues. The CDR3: CASSYSVAHEQFF. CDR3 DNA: TGTGCCAGCAGTTACTCGGTAGCTCATGAGCAGTTCTTC.